This T cell receptor (beta chain) was sequenced in a study of PD-L1 blockade in urothelial cancer. CDR1 and CDR2 (germline): SGHKS, YYEKEE (reference sequence). V shed 4 bases and J 6 bases; nucleotides not matched to a gene: 3. The length of the CDR3 is 13 residues. Described time point: pretreatment peripheral blood. Urothelial carcinoma, locally advanced or metastatic, affected the patients. Synthetic TCR analog templates were added to each PCR reaction. TCRdb's table, derived via immunoSEQ multiplex PCR, lists solely in-frame clones and lacks some. Here the sample spans 40,000 to 50,000 clones, around four fifths being singletons.

This rearrangement joins TRBV5-5 to TRBJ2-2; 7 bases map to TRBD1. This clonotype was sampled from a man between 65 and 79 years old with urothelial cancer. Sequencing was performed on PBMCs, taken around atezolizumab (anti-PD-L1) treatment. CDR3 protein: CASSPGTAGELFF. As DNA, the CDR3 is TGTGCCAGCAGCCCCGGGACAGCCGGGGAGCTGTTTTTT.